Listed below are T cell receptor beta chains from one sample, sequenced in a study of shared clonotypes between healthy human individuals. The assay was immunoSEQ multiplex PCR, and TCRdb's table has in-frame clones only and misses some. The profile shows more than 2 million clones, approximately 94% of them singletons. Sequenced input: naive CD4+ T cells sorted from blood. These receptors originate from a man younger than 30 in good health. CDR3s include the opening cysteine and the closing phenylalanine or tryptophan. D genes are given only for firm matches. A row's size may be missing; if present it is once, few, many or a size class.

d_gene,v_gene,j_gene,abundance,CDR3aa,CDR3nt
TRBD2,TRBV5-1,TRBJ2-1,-,CASSLRLAHEQFF,TGCGCCAGCAGCTTGCGACTAGCGCATGAGCAGTTCTTC
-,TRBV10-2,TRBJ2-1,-,CASSSALGAREQFF,TGCGCCAGCAGCTCCGCCCTGGGCGCCCGTGAGCAGTTCTTC
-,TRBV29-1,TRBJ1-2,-,CSVVGLSVNYGYTF,TGCAGCGTTGTGGGGCTTTCAGTGAACTATGGCTACACCTTC
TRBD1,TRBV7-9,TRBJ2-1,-,CASSLDHRGWYNEQFF,TGTGCCAGCAGCTTAGACCACAGGGGTTGGTACAATGAGCAGTTCTTC
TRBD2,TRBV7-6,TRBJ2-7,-,CASSLARLAEGYEQYF,TGTGCCAGCAGCTTAGCGCGACTAGCGGAAGGGTACGAGCAGTACTTC
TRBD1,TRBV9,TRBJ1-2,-,CASSVTGGWVGGYGYTF,TGTGCCAGCAGCGTGACAGGGGGCTGGGTAGGAGGCTATGGCTACACCTTC
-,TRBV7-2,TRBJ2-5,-,CASSFGQQETQYF,TGTGCCAGCAGCTTTGGGCAGCAAGAGACCCAGTACTTC
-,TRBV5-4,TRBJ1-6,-,CASSLEPSYSPLHF,TGTGCCAGCAGCTTGGAACCCAGCTATTCACCCCTCCACTTT
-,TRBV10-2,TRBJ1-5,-,CASRTATNQPQHF,TGCGCCAGCAGAACAGCGACAAATCAGCCCCAGCATTTT
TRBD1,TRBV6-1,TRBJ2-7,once,CASSERGPDNF,TGTGCCAGCAGTGAAAGGGGGCCGGATAACTTC
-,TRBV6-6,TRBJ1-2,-,CASSYPTELMLYGYTF,TGTGCCAGCAGTTACCCGACAGAACTCATGCTATACGGCTACACCTTC
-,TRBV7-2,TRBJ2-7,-,CASSPFEGPYEQYF,TGTGCCAGCAGCCCGTTTGAGGGTCCCTACGAGCAGTACTTC
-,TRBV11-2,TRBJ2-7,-,CASSLGPARIEQYF,TGTGCCAGCAGCTTAGGGCCCGCCAGGATCGAGCAGTACTTC
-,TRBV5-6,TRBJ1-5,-,CASSLGRKNQPQHF,TGTGCCAGCAGCTTAGGGAGGAAAAATCAGCCCCAGCATTTT
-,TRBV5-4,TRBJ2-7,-,CASSSYPLDNYEQYF,TGTGCCAGCAGCTCATATCCCTTGGACAACTACGAGCAGTACTTC
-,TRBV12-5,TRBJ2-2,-,CASGLGQNTGELFF,TGTGCTAGTGGTTTGGGTCAGAACACCGGGGAGCTGTTTTTT
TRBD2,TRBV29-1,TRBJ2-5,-,CSVAGTSGVIFGETQYF,TGCAGCGTCGCGGGGACTAGCGGGGTCATATTTGGAGAGACCCAGTACTTC
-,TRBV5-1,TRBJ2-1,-,CASSLDRGTYNEQFF,TGCGCCAGCAGCTTGGACCGGGGAACCTACAATGAGCAGTTCTTC
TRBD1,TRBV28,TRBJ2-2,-,CASSTSDRAPAGELFF,TGTGCCAGCAGTACCTCGGACAGGGCGCCGGCCGGGGAGCTGTTTTTT
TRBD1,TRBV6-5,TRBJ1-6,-,CASSPGQPTLHF,TGTGCCAGCAGCCCGGGACAGCCAACCCTCCACTTT
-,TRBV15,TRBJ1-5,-,CATSRGSTSNQPQHF,TGTGCCACCAGCAGAGGGTCCACGTCCAATCAGCCCCAGCATTTT
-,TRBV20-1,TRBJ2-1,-,CSARLNEQFF,TGCAGTGCTAGATTAAATGAGCAGTTCTTC
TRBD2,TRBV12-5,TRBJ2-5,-,CASGSAAGVSETQYF,TGTGCTAGTGGTTCGGCAGCGGGAGTTTCAGAGACCCAGTACTTC
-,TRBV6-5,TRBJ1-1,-,CASRLIGNTEAFF,TGTGCCAGCAGGTTAATAGGGAACACTGAAGCTTTCTTT
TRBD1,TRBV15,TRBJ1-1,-,CATSRGQGVVAFF,TGTGCCACCAGCAGAGGACAGGGAGTAGTAGCTTTCTTT
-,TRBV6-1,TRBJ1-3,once,CASSVAGSGNTIYF,TGTGCCAGCAGTGTGGCCGGGTCTGGAAACACCATATATTTT
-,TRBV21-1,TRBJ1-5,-,CASSKRLYRAFFQPQHF,TGTGCCAGCAGCAAGAGATTGTACAGGGCATTTTTTCAGCCCCAGCATTTT
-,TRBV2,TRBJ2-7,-,CASRGDRSLYEQYF,TGTGCCAGCAGAGGGGACCGATCGCTCTACGAGCAGTACTTC
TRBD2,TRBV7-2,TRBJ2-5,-,CASSLARLAEQETQYF,TGTGCCAGCAGCTTAGCGCGACTAGCGGAGCAAGAGACCCAGTACTTC
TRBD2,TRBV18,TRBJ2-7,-,CASSPTGGPGYEQYF,TGTGCCAGCTCACCAACGGGAGGGCCTGGGTACGAGCAGTACTTC
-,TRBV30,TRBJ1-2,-,CAWKEGNGYTF,TGTGCCTGGAAGGAAGGAAACGGCTACACCTTC
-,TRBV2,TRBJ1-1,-,CASNAEMNTEAFF,TGTGCCAGCAATGCAGAAATGAACACTGAAGCTTTCTTT
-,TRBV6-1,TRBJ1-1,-,CASERNTEAFF,TGTGCCAGTGAGAGGAACACTGAAGCTTTCTTT
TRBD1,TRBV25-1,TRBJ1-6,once,CASSPRDRGNSPLHF,TGTGCCAGCAGTCCCCGGGACAGGGGGAATTCACCCCTCCACTTT
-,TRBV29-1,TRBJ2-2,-,CSVVPPGAGELFF,TGCAGCGTTGTGCCCCCCGGGGCCGGGGAGCTGTTTTTT
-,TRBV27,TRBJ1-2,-,CASSRYPGANYGYTF,TGTGCCAGCAGCCGATACCCCGGGGCTAACTATGGCTACACCTTC
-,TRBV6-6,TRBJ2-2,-,CASLGGGQHTGELFF,TGTGCCAGCCTCGGGGGCGGGCAGCACACCGGGGAGCTGTTTTTT
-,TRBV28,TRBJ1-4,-,CASSLSATNEKLFF,TGTGCCAGCAGTTTAAGTGCAACTAATGAAAAACTGTTTTTT
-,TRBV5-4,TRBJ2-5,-,CASSPPGQETQYF,TGTGCCAGCAGCCCCCCGGGCCAAGAGACCCAGTACTTC
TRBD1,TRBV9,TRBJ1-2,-,CASSIAGGSYGYTF,TGTGCCAGCAGCATCGCAGGGGGCTCTTATGGCTACACCTTC
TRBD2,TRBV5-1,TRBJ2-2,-,CASSLELAVTGELFF,TGCGCCAGCAGCTTGGAACTAGCGGTCACCGGGGAGCTGTTTTTT
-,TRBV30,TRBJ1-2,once,CAWSLHGYTF,TGTGCCTGGAGTCTCCATGGCTACACCTTC
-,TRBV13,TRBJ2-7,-,CASSRKDYQYEQYF,TGTGCCAGCAGCCGGAAGGACTACCAGTACGAGCAGTACTTC
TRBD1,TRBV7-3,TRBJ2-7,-,CASSLVAGGSYEQYF,TGTGCCAGCAGCTTAGTAGCAGGGGGCTCCTACGAGCAGTACTTC
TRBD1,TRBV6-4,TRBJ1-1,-,CASSDTGGMNTEAFF,TGTGCCAGCAGTGACACAGGGGGCATGAACACTGAAGCTTTCTTT